Each of the 8 T cell receptor beta chains below was sequenced from the same sample in a study of control samples from healthy donors and cancer patients. Method: immunoSEQ multiplex PCR; TCRdb's copy keeps in-frame clones and lacks some. The data hold some 150,000 clones, with about 90% observed a single time. Source material: blood. The receptors derive from a young man in good health.

CDR3 DNA sequence: TGTGCCAGCAGCTCCCCAGGGGGAGCCTACGAGCAGTACTTC. Encoded protein: CASSSPGGAYEQYF. The rearrangement links TRBV5-4 to TRBJ2-7; 7 bases match TRBD1. Germline loops: CDR1 SGHNT, CDR2 YYREEE (reference sequence). The V gene end was trimmed by 3 bases and the J gene end by 2 bases; junction bases not matched to a gene: 5. The CDR3 runs 14 residues.

The chain recombines TRBV7-9 with TRBJ2-3; D possibly uses TRBD1 or TRBD2 (5 bases each). From germline, CDR1 is SEHNR and CDR2 FQNEAQ (reference sequence). V was shortened by 5 bases and J by 0 bases, with 12 bases between the two germline ends. CDR3 length equals 15 residues. The CDR3 region is CASSNRDDSTDTQYF. The CDR3 coding sequence is TGTGCCAGCAGCAACCGGGACGATAGCACAGATACGCAGTATTTT.

This rearrangement joins TRBV4-2 to TRBJ2-3, with TRBD2 matching 8 bases. The CDR3 is 17 residues long. Looked up from germline, CDR1 is LGHNA and CDR2 is YNFKEQ. J gave up 2 bases and V 3 bases, and 10 bases lay outside the gene matches. This CDR3 reads CASSHTGPGGNTDTQYF. The CDR3 nucleotides are TGTGCCAGCAGCCATACAGGGCCGGGGGGGAACACAGATACGCAGTATTTT.

This clone turned up a few times. J is TRBJ2-7 and V is TRBV7-2; D uncertain. Germline V gene lookup returns CDR1 SGHTA and CDR2 FQGNSA. Deletions cut 0 bases from V and 0 bases from J, with 9 bases between. The CDR3 is 15 amino acids. The CDR3 DNA reads TGTGCCAGCAGCTTAGCGACCGTTAGCTCCTACGAGCAGTACTTC. Translating it yields CASSLATVSSYEQYF. Combining the CDR3 with reference TRBV7-2 and TRBJ2-7 gives the whole variable domain GAGVSQSPSNKVTEKGKDVELRCDPISGHTALYWYRQSLGQGLEFLIYFQGNSAPDKSGLPSDRFSAERTGGSVSTLTIQRTQQEDSAVYLCASSLATVSSYEQYFGPGTRLTVT.

The chain is built from TRBV10-3 and TRBJ1-1; the match to TRBD1 covers 8 bases. V was pared by 0 bases and J by 7 bases, with 4 bases of the junction left unmatched. Germline V CDR1 and CDR2: ENHRY, SYGVKD. The length of the CDR3 is 14 residues. The CDR3 spells CAISESRGLDEAFF. DNA for the CDR3: TGTGCCATCAGTGAGTCCAGGGGGCTGGATGAAGCTTTCTTT.

In DNA form, the CDR3 reads TGTGCCAGCAGAGAGAGCTCTGGAAACACCATATATTTT. This sequence encodes CASRESSGNTIYF. The rearrangement uses TRBV6-5 and TRBJ1-3; D is unclear. CDR3 length: 13 residues. From germline, CDR1 is MNHEY and CDR2 SVGAGI. Trimming pared 6 bases from V and 0 bases from J, leaving 6 bases between.

This clone came up a few times. The same CDR3 arises from other DNA sequences in this sample as well. The rearrangement links TRBV14 to TRBJ2-7; D is unresolved. Germline CDR1 reads SGHDN; CDR2 reads FVKESK. The CDR3 contains 11 residues. The V end was cut by 1 base, the J end by 4 bases, with 2 bases between. CDR3 sequence reads: CASSQGYEQYF. CDR3 bases: TGTGCCAGCAGCCAAGGGTACGAGCAGTACTTC.

The rearrangement joins TRBV6-1 to TRBJ2-4, with TRBD1 matching over 8 bases. V was pared by 2 bases and J by 5 bases, with 8 bases of the junction left unmatched. Per germline, CDR1 MNHNS and CDR2 SASEGT. This CDR3 is 16 amino acids long. The CDR3 DNA reads as TGTGCCAGCAGTGAATGGAGGACAGGGTTAGAAAACATTCAGTACTTC. Amino acids: CASSEWRTGLENIQYF.